One and the same sample provided the 6 T cell receptor beta chains below, sequenced in a study of blood T cell repertoires in COVID-19 (dated by TCRdb to about 2020). The library was prepared using the immunoSEQ multiplex PCR assay. In TCRdb, the immuneACCESS table is reduced to in-frame sequences with V and J assigned. These tables do not hold every clone; where another copy was compared, an unresolved V gene accounts for under half, and the others remain unexplained. Across this sample there are roughly 180,000 clones, with over 75% seen only once. The ten largest clones capture about 5.3% of the sample. Input material: PBMCs or T cells enriched from blood (not recorded which). The receptor source for this set is a woman between 40 and 55 years old with acute COVID-19.

The CDR3 spells CASSQGKRQGTDTQYF. CDR3 nucleotide sequence: TGTGCCAGCAGCCAGGGGAAACGACAGGGAACAGATACGCAGTATTTT. The J gene is TRBJ2-3, the V gene TRBV3-1 (or the pseudogene TRBV3-2), with 7 bases lining up with TRBD1. In germline, CDR1 is LGHDT, CDR2 YNNKEL (reference sequence). This CDR3 is built from 16 residues. The V and J ends lost 3 bases and 3 bases, in that order; junction bases with no gene match: 9.

V usage is TRBV12-5 and J usage is TRBJ1-6; D uncertain. V was pared by 4 bases and J by 7 bases, with 17 bases between. Germline V lookup: CDR1 LGHNT, CDR2 FRNRAP. The CDR3 runs to 16 residues. In DNA form, the CDR3 reads TGTGCTAGTGGTTCCCGCTTGACATTTCGAAATTCACCCCTCCACTTT. It is translated as CASGSRLTFRNSPLHF.

The chain carries TRBV7-9 and TRBJ2-1, with D maybe TRBD2 (6 bases). Trimming took off 2 bases at V and 9 bases at J, with 17 bases between the two ends. This CDR3 has 15 amino acids. Germline CDR1 reads SEHNR; CDR2 reads FQNEAQ (reference sequence). CDR3 nucleotides: TGTGCCAGCAGCTTAACGGCGGGAAAGTGGGCTGAGCAGTTCTTC. This translates into CASSLTAGKWAEQFF.

The V gene is TRBV7-6, the J gene TRBJ2-3; a possible D gene is TRBD2 (5 bases). V lost 5 bases and J lost 3, with 18 bases in between. The germline V gene encodes CDR1 SGHVS and CDR2 FNYEAQ. The CDR3 is made up of 16 amino acids. In DNA form, the CDR3 reads TGTGCCAGCAGCCCCTCGACTGGGAGATTAACAGATACGCAGTATTTT. It specifies CASSPSTGRLTDTQYF.

This chain joins TRBV9 and TRBJ1-1; no clear D. Germline CDR1 and CDR2: SGDLS and YYNGEE. There are 13 residues in the CDR3. V was shortened by 4 bases and J by 2 bases, with 9 bases between the two germline ends. The CDR3 DNA reads as TGTGCCAGCAGCTTCTCAGAAAACACTGAAGCTTTCTTT. Amino acid sequence: CASSFSENTEAFF.

The gene calls are TRBV5-1 and TRBJ2-1, with TRBD2 matching over 10 bases. CDR1 SGHRS and CDR2 YFSETQ come from the germline V gene. CDR3 size: 16 residues. Trimming at V came to 4 bases and at J to 8 bases, leaving 12 bases not matched to a gene. CDR3 coding DNA: TGCGCCAGCAGCGCAAGACTAGCGGGTTATTCCGATGAGCAGTTCTTC. It translates to CASSARLAGYSDEQFF.